Listed below are T cell receptor beta chains from one sample, sequenced in a study of memory CD4+ T cells and cytomegalovirus serostatus. TCRdb keeps only in-frame clones here, not all; method: immunoSEQ multiplex PCR. This sample carries approximately 46,000 clones, roughly 83% of them seen once, and the ten largest clones take 1% to 1.3%. Sequenced sample: memory CD4+ T cells from blood. The receptor set was obtained from an adult in good health and CMV-seronegative. CDR3s include the opening cysteine and the closing phenylalanine or tryptophan. A D gene is named only where the DNA matches it firmly. Where a row states a size, it is once, few, many or the class of an expanded clone; other rows omit it.

TRBV30	TRBJ2-5	-	11	-	TGTGCCTGGAGAGTGGGAGAGACCCAGTACTTC	CAWRVGETQYF
TRBV15	TRBJ2-7	-	15	-	TGTGCCACCAGCAGAGATTGGAGGGAGTCCTACGAGCAGTACTTC	CATSRDWRESYEQYF
TRBV27	TRBJ1-5	-	17	-	TGTGCCAGCAGTTTATACGAGGGCGCTCTAAGCAATCAGCCCCAGCATTTT	CASSLYEGALSNQPQHF
TRBV4-1	TRBJ2-5	-	16	TRBD1	TGCGCCAGCAGCCTTCTTAGGACAGGGGGTCAAGAGACCCAGTACTTC	CASSLLRTGGQETQYF
TRBV7-2	TRBJ2-5	-	15	TRBD1	TGTGCCAGCAGCTTAGGACCAGGGGGCGGAAAGACCCAGTACTTC	CASSLGPGGGKTQYF
TRBV2	TRBJ1-5	few	14	TRBD1	TGTGCCAGTACCCCGGACAGGGGGGTTCAGCCCCAGCATTTT	CASTPDRGVQPQHF
TRBV18	TRBJ2-1	-	13	-	TGTGCCAGCTCCCAACTAGCTCCCAATGAGCAGTTCTTC	CASSQLAPNEQFF
TRBV5-4	TRBJ1-1	-	13	-	TGTGCCAGCAGCTGGGACCGGTGGACTGAAGCTTTCTTT	CASSWDRWTEAFF
TRBV7-9	TRBJ2-1	-	16	TRBD2	TGTGCCAGCAGCTTCATCCTAGCGGGAGGGCCTAATGAGCAGTTCTTC	CASSFILAGGPNEQFF
TRBV7-2	TRBJ1-6	-	14	TRBD1	TGTGCCAGCAGCCTCGGGACAGGGGGCACACCCCTCCACTTT	CASSLGTGGTPLHF
TRBV6-1	TRBJ2-7	-	14	-	TGTGCCAGCAGTAGGGGGCGGGAAGGACTCGAGCAGTACTTC	CASSRGREGLEQYF
TRBV5-5	TRBJ2-3	-	15	TRBD1	TGTGCCACTCTGCAGGGGGCAACGGACACAGGAACGCAGTATTTT	CATLQGATDTGTQYF
TRBV7-2	TRBJ2-7	once	15	TRBD2	TGTGCCAGCAGCCCACGACTAGCGGAGACCTACGAGCAGTACTTC	CASSPRLAETYEQYF
TRBV10-3	TRBJ2-6	-	15	-	TGTGCCATCAGTACCCAATATTCTGGGGCCAACGTCCTGACTTTC	CAISTQYSGANVLTF
TRBV27	TRBJ1-1	-	16	TRBD1	TGTGCCAGCAGTTTTGGCTCGTTTCAGGGGGCGACTGAAGCTTTCTTT	CASSFGSFQGATEAFF
TRBV2	TRBJ1-4	few	14	-	TGTGCCAGCAGTTCGGGACTCTCGGGTGAAAAACTGTTTTTT	CASSSGLSGEKLFF
TRBV5-5	TRBJ1-4	-	15	-	TGTGCCAGCAGCTTGGAACCCAGTCGTAATGAAAAACTGTTTTTT	CASSLEPSRNEKLFF
TRBV27	TRBJ2-5	-	15	-	TGTGCCAGCAGTACCGTGACAGCGTACCAAGAGACCCAGTACTTC	CASSTVTAYQETQYF
TRBV5-4	TRBJ2-5	-	15	-	TGTGCCAGCAGCTTGGCGGCCTCAACCCAAGAGACCCAGTACTTC	CASSLAASTQETQYF
TRBV9	TRBJ2-1	-	15	-	TGTGCCAGCAGCGTGGAGGGAGGATCCTACAATGGGCAGTTCTTC	CASSVEGGSYNGQFF
TRBV30	TRBJ2-7	-	15	TRBD2	TGTGCCTGGAGTGGAGCTAGCGGTCTCTCCTACGAGCAGTACTTC	CAWSGASGLSYEQYF
TRBV19	TRBJ1-1	-	15	-	TGTGCCACCCTCGGAGACCTTCGATATAACACTGAAGCTTTCTTT	CATLGDLRYNTEAFF
TRBV10-1	TRBJ1-3	-	20	-	TGCGCCAGCAGTGACCGCCGTCCAGTACCCGGGAGAACCTCTGGAAACACCATATATTTT	CASSDRRPVPGRTSGNTIYF
TRBV6-6	TRBJ1-1	-	13	-	TGTGCCAGCAGTGTCAGGGCGAACACTGAAGCTTTCTTT	CASSVRANTEAFF
TRBV4-1	TRBJ1-6	-	14	TRBD1	TGCGCCAGCAGCCCCGGGACAGGGAATTCACCCCTCCACTTT	CASSPGTGNSPLHF
TRBV7-3	TRBJ2-5	-	15	-	TGTGCCAGCAGCCCCGAGCGATCTGGAAGAGAGACCCAGTACTTC	CASSPERSGRETQYF
TRBV5-1	TRBJ2-5	-	13	TRBD1	TGCGCCAGCAGAACGACAGGGCAAGAGACCCAGTACTTC	CASRTTGQETQYF
TRBV14	TRBJ2-1	-	14	-	TGTGCCAGCAGCCAAGATGTGGTGGCCAATGAGCAGTTCTTC	CASSQDVVANEQFF
TRBV12-5	TRBJ1-1	once	15	TRBD1	TGTGCTAGTGGTTTGGTCAAGGGGGCGAACACTGAAGCTTTCTTT	CASGLVKGANTEAFF
TRBV7-7	TRBJ2-1	-	13	-	TGTGCTAGCAGCTCGGAGAAGGGCAATGAGCAGTTCTTC	CASSSEKGNEQFF
TRBV7-2	TRBJ1-2	-	17	-	TGTGCCAGCAGCTCGGGTCCCGGGACTCGGCCCTCTTATGGCTACACCTTC	CASSSGPGTRPSYGYTF
TRBV7-2	TRBJ2-3	-	11	-	TGTGCCAGCAGCTTATCGGAGGCGCAGTATTTT	CASSLSEAQYF
TRBV6-6	TRBJ1-1	few	12	-	TGTGCCAGCAGTTACTCTGAGGGTAGGGCTTTCTTT	CASSYSEGRAFF
TRBV18	TRBJ2-5	-	16	TRBD1	TGTGCCAGCTCACCTAACTCGGACAGGGCCAAAGAGACCCAGTACTTC	CASSPNSDRAKETQYF
TRBV14	TRBJ2-7	-	13	-	TGTGCCAGCAGCCAGTGGACCGCGGCTCTGCAGTACTTC	CASSQWTAALQYF
TRBV19	TRBJ2-1	medium-sized	14	TRBD2	TGTGCCAGCGCCTCCAGCGGGAGTGTCAATGAGCAGTTCTTC	CASASSGSVNEQFF
TRBV6-5	TRBJ1-1	-	13	-	TGTGCCAGCAGTTACCGGAGCAGGACTGAAGCTTTCTTT	CASSYRSRTEAFF
TRBV5-4	TRBJ2-2	-	16	TRBD2	TGTGCCAGCAGCTTGGGAGGGACTAGCGACACCGGGGAGCTGTTTTTT	CASSLGGTSDTGELFF
TRBV27	TRBJ2-1	-	15	-	TGTGCCAGCAGCTCCGACCGGGGGATATACAATGAGCAGTTCTTC	CASSSDRGIYNEQFF
TRBV5-6	TRBJ1-1	-	14	TRBD1	TGTGCCAGCAGCCCTACAGGGGGGAACACTGAAGCTTTCTTT	CASSPTGGNTEAFF
TRBV7-9	TRBJ2-7	few	15	TRBD2	TGTGCCAGCAGCTTAGTTAGCGGGAGGTCTTACGAGCAGTACTTC	CASSLVSGRSYEQYF
TRBV19	TRBJ1-2	few	15	-	TGTGCCAGTAGTATCTCATCCCGCGGGGCTTATGGCTACACCTTC	CASSISSRGAYGYTF
TRBV7-9	TRBJ2-1	-	12	-	TGTGCCAGCAAGGGGCGGGGTCTACAACAGTTCTTC	CASKGRGLQQFF
TRBV29-1	TRBJ1-1	-	13	-	TGCAGCGTTGAGGCCAGGGAGAACACTGAAGCTTTCTTT	CSVEARENTEAFF
TRBV19	TRBJ1-5	few	13	-	TGTGCCAGTAGTATTCAGAGCAATCAGCCCCAGCATTTT	CASSIQSNQPQHF
TRBV6-5	TRBJ1-1	-	16	-	TGTGCCAGCAGTTACTCATATGGGGTGGGGGTCACTGAAGCTTTCTTT	CASSYSYGVGVTEAFF
TRBV7-3	TRBJ2-1	-	15	TRBD2	TGTGCCAGCAGCTTTGTAGCGGGAGCATACAATGAGCAGTTCTTC	CASSFVAGAYNEQFF
TRBV7-9	TRBJ1-2	-	15	-	TGTGCCAGCAGCATCGAGACTCCTTCTCGGAGTGGCTACACCTTC	CASSIETPSRSGYTF
TRBV5-1	TRBJ2-1	-	15	-	TGCGCCAGCAGCGTTACTGTCAGCTCCTACAATGAGCAGTTCTTC	CASSVTVSSYNEQFF
TRBV4-1	TRBJ2-3	-	15	TRBD2	TGCGCCAGCAGCCAAGTGGGACTAGCGACAGATACGCAGTATTTT	CASSQVGLATDTQYF
TRBV30	TRBJ2-7	once	12	TRBD1	TGTGCCTGGGGGGGACAGGGTTTCGAGCAGTACTTC	CAWGGQGFEQYF
TRBV6-5	TRBJ1-5	-	14	-	TGTGCCAGCAGTCAACAAAACAGAAATCAGCCCCAGCATTTT	CASSQQNRNQPQHF
TRBV7-2	TRBJ1-1	-	14	-	TGTGCCAGCAGCCAAGGGAGGGTCGACACTGAAGCTTTCTTT	CASSQGRVDTEAFF
TRBV19	TRBJ1-5	-	16	-	TGTGCCAGTAGTCCCCTCGGAGCGGGTAGCAATCAGCCCCAGCATTTT	CASSPLGAGSNQPQHF
TRBV5-1	TRBJ1-5	-	13	-	TGCGCCAGCAGCTTGGGGACAGTCCAGCCCCAGCATTTT	CASSLGTVQPQHF
TRBV5-6	TRBJ2-7	-	13	-	TGTGCCAGCAGCTTGAGCCCGAGTTACGAGCAGTACTTC	CASSLSPSYEQYF
TRBV21-1	TRBJ1-5	-	21	-	TGTGCCAGCAGCAAAACCGAAAGCCTCCAGGGGTGGGATTGTGGCAATCAGCCCCAGCATTTT	CASSKTESLQGWDCGNQPQHF
TRBV10-3	TRBJ1-3	once	16	-	TGTGCCATCAGTGAAGGGCGCAGAGCTATTGGAAACACCATATATTTT	CAISEGRRAIGNTIYF
TRBV19	TRBJ1-5	-	14	-	TGTGCCAGTAGTCATAGGGAGAGTTATCAGCCCCAGCATTTT	CASSHRESYQPQHF
TRBV7-2	TRBJ1-2	once	15	TRBD1	TGTGCCAGCAGCTTAGCTGTGACAGGGCGGTATGGCTACACCTTC	CASSLAVTGRYGYTF